Below, 32 T cell receptor beta chains from the same sample are listed, as sequenced in a study of blood T cell repertoires in COVID-19. The protocol was immunoSEQ multiplex PCR, while the TCRdb copy is restricted to in-frame clones and leaves out a portion. Here the sample spans about 160,000 clones, 85% being singletons. The sample taken for sequencing was peripheral blood. The receptor set was obtained from a human donor with acute or convalescent COVID-19. The donor label of this sample is uncertain.

This clone was seen just once. The chain links TRBV5-4 to TRBJ2-5; TRBD1 matches at 7 bases. CDR3 length: 15 residues. Germline V lookup: CDR1 SGHNT, CDR2 YYREEE (reference sequence). Germline trimming cut 0 bases from V and 2 bases from J; bases unmatched to any gene: 4. CDR3 nucleotides: TGTGCCAGCAGCTTGGCTCAGACAGGGCAAGAGACCCAGTACTTC. It translates to CASSLAQTGQETQYF.

The chain joins TRBV7-2 to TRBJ1-2; 7 bases are shared with TRBD1. CDR3 size: 15 residues. Trimming at V came to 2 bases and at J to 1 base, leaving 4 bases not matched to a gene. The V gene's germline CDR1 is SGHTA and CDR2 FQGNSA. CDR3 amino acids: CASSLQSGGNYGYTF. CDR3 in DNA: TGTGCCAGCAGCTTACAGTCAGGGGGTAACTATGGCTACACCTTC.

V usage is TRBV29-1 and J usage is TRBJ1-5; 8 nucleotides match TRBD1. The CDR3 loop spans 15 amino acids. V was clipped by 8 bases and J by 4 bases; unmatched bases: 13. CDR1 and CDR2 (germline): SQVTM, ANQGSEA. The CDR3 sequence is CSMRTGSGENQPQHF. The CDR3 DNA reads as TGCAGCATGCGGACAGGGAGTGGGGAAAATCAGCCCCAGCATTTT.

The CDR3 sequence: CASSTNRDEKLFF. The DNA of the CDR3 is TGTGCCAGCTCAACGAACAGGGATGAAAAACTGTTTTTT. V usage is TRBV18 and J usage is TRBJ1-4; weak D call: TRBD1 (6 bases). The CDR3 spans 13 residues. Germline V lookup: CDR1 KGHSH, CDR2 LQKENI. Trimming took off 5 bases at V and 6 bases at J, with 10 bases between the two ends.

V usage is TRBV5-1 and J usage is TRBJ1-1; 8 positions agree with TRBD1. The CDR3 has 14 amino acids. V shed 5 bases and J 1 base; nucleotides not matched to a gene: 4. CDR1 is SGHRS and CDR2 is YFSETQ in the germline V gene. CDR3 amino acids: CASRTTGGNTEAFF. CDR3 DNA: TGCGCCAGCAGAACTACAGGGGGGAACACTGAAGCTTTCTTT. Variable domain in full (rest from reference TRBV5-1 and TRBJ1-1): KAGVTQTPRYLIKTRGQQVTLSCSPISGHRSVSWYQQTPGQGLQFLFEYFSETQRNKGNFPGRFSGRQFSNSRSEMNVSTLELGDSALYLCASRTTGGNTEAFFGQGTRLTVV.

As concerns this clone: Other DNA sequences in the sample encode the same CDR3. The V gene is TRBV5-1, the J gene TRBJ2-7, with 7 bases that match TRBD2. V trimming: 2 bases; J trimming: 1 base; junction bases outside the gene matches: 0. Per the germline V gene, CDR1 is SGHRS and CDR2 is YFSETQ. This CDR3 region has 13 residues. The CDR3: CASSFGGSYEQYF. The CDR3 DNA reads TGCGCCAGCAGCTTCGGGGGGTCCTACGAGCAGTACTTC.

This clone showed up just once. The V gene is TRBV28, the J gene TRBJ1-2; 8 nucleotides agree with TRBD1. Germline CDR1 reads MDHEN; CDR2 reads SYDVKM. Trimming removed 3 bases from V and 4 bases from J; junction bases left unmatched: 10. This CDR3 spans 16 amino acids. The CDR3: CASSFGRQGAFYGYTF. CDR3 coding DNA: TGTGCCAGCAGTTTTGGGCGGCAGGGGGCTTTCTATGGCTACACCTTC.

This clone appeared once. This rearrangement joins TRBV6-5 to TRBJ1-1, with TRBD1 matching over 7 bases. The germline gives CDR1 MNHEY, CDR2 SVGAGI. The CDR3 covers 14 residues. Trimming took 5 bases from V and 8 from J; bases not matched to a gene: 11. CDR3 sequence reads: CASSPGQWELEAFF. The CDR3 bases are TGTGCCAGCAGTCCGGGACAGTGGGAATTGGAAGCTTTCTTT.

The rearrangement uses TRBV18 and TRBJ2-1, with D perhaps TRBD2 (5 bases). The V end lost 6 bases, the J end lost 7 bases, and 7 bases lay between the germline ends. Germline-derived CDR1 and CDR2 are KGHSH and LQKENI. The CDR3 consists of 11 residues. CDR3 DNA sequence: TGTGCCAGCTCCGGGAAAAATGAGCAGTTCTTC. Protein sequence: CASSGKNEQFF.

The V call is TRBV28, the J call TRBJ1-3, with D possibly TRBD1 on 6 matching bases. V lost 4 bases and J lost 4, with 14 bases in between. Germline V gene data show CDR1 as MDHEN and CDR2 as SYDVKM. The CDR3 totals 15 residues. CDR3 nucleotide sequence: TGTGCCAGCAGTTGGACCTTAGGGGGAGGAAACACCATATATTTT. Amino acids: CASSWTLGGGNTIYF.

The chain carries TRBV25-1 and TRBJ1-4; D remains ambiguous. The CDR3 has 17 residues. Trimming took 3 bases from V and 8 from J, leaving 22 bases between them. From germline, CDR1 is MGHDK and CDR2 SYGVNS. For the CDR3, the DNA is TGTGCCAGCAGTGACCGCGGATTGGCCCCCGGAGGGGAAAAACTGTTTTTT. Amino acid sequence: CASSDRGLAPGGEKLFF.

The genes are TRBV27 and TRBJ1-1; no firm D call. Germline CDR1 and CDR2: MNHEY and SMNVEV (reference sequence). The V end was cut by 1 base, the J end by 1 base, with 10 bases between. The CDR3 runs 15 residues. This CDR3 reads CASSLFSGKNTEAFF. The DNA of the CDR3 is TGTGCCAGCAGTTTATTTTCAGGAAAGAACACTGAAGCTTTCTTT.

This chain joins TRBV18 and TRBJ2-7, with 7 bases fitting TRBD1. Germline V CDR1 and CDR2: KGHSH, LQKENI. This CDR3 has 14 amino acids. Unmatched junction bases numbered 6, after V lost 5 bases and J lost 2 bases. CDR3 residues: CASSTTGQAYEQYF. The CDR3 nucleotides are TGTGCCAGCTCAACAACTGGACAGGCCTACGAGCAGTACTTC.

This rearrangement joins TRBV10-1 to TRBJ1-1; TRBD1 is a possible D gene (5 bases). This CDR3 is 12 amino acids long. CDR1 WNHNN and CDR2 SYGVQD come from the germline V gene (reference sequence). Trimming pared 9 bases from V and 6 bases from J, leaving 14 bases between. The CDR3 bases are TGCGCCAGGGGGGGGAGGCAGCCTGAAGCTTTCTTT. It translates to CARGGRQPEAFF.

V is TRBV6-5 and J is TRBJ1-6, with D possibly being TRBD1 (6 bases). The germline gives CDR1 MNHEY, CDR2 SVGAGI. CDR3 length equals 15 residues. V was clipped by 10 bases and J by 5 bases, with 18 bases between them. The chain's CDR3 is CATLPGTTDNSPLHF. The CDR3 nucleotides are TGTGCCACCCTTCCCGGGACAACTGATAATTCACCCCTCCACTTT.

The V call is TRBV5-6, the J call TRBJ1-1; tentatively, D is TRBD1 (5 bases). The CDR3 consists of 15 residues. Per germline, CDR1 SGHDT and CDR2 YYEEEE. V was trimmed by 1 base and J by 1 base, leaving 11 bases between them. The DNA for the CDR3 is TGTGCCAGCAGCTTGTGGGGCGTAGGGAACACTGAAGCTTTCTTT. This sequence encodes CASSLWGVGNTEAFF.

The chain uses TRBV2 and TRBJ1-2; TRBD1 aligns across 7 bases. Germline V lookup: CDR1 SNHLY, CDR2 FYNNEI. This CDR3 comprises 14 residues. J lost 3 bases, V lost 5 bases, and 6 bases had no gene match. The DNA for the CDR3 is TGTGCCAGCAGTCCTTTCACAGGGGACTATGGCTACACCTTC. Residues: CASSPFTGDYGYTF.

The rearrangement uses TRBV5-1 and TRBJ2-3; possibly TRBD1 for D (7 bases). The CDR3 has 14 residues. The V end lost 0 bases, the J end lost 3 bases, and 8 bases lay between the germline ends. Germline V CDR1 and CDR2: SGHRS, YFSETQ. This CDR3 reads CASSLAGGTDTQYF. CDR3 coding DNA: TGCGCCAGCAGCTTGGCAGGGGGGACAGATACGCAGTATTTT.

This chain uses TRBV19 with TRBJ2-7; tentatively, D is TRBD2 (5 bases). The germline V and J ends were trimmed by 2 bases and 5 bases, with 10 bases remaining between them. Germline CDR1 reads LNHDA; CDR2 reads SQIVND (reference sequence). The CDR3 is 13 amino acids. The CDR3 region is CASSITGIDEQYF. CDR3 nucleotides: TGTGCCAGTAGTATAACGGGGATCGACGAGCAGTACTTC. The variable domain in full, completed from reference TRBV19 and TRBJ2-7, reads DGGITQSPKYLFRKEGQNVTLSCEQNLNHDAMYWYRQDPGQGLRLIYYSQIVNDFQKGDIAEGYSVSREKKESFPLTVTSAQKNPTAFYLCASSITGIDEQYFGPGTRLTVT.

This chain joins TRBV29-1 and TRBJ1-1, with TRBD1 identical over 8 bases. V lost 4 bases and J lost 2; bases outside the gene matches: 3. In germline, CDR1 is SQVTM, CDR2 ANQGSEA. The CDR3 sequence is 13 residues long. CDR3 sequence (DNA): TGCAGCGTTGGGGCAGGGGGCAACACTGAAGCTTTCTTT. This codes for CSVGAGGNTEAFF.

The genes are TRBV7-2 and TRBJ1-2; TRBD1 might be the D (6 bases). V was cut by 5 bases and J by 4 bases, with 11 bases left in between. Per the germline V gene, CDR1 is SGHTA and CDR2 is FQGNSA. CDR3 length: 13 residues. CDR3 sequence: CASSPQGFYGYTF. The CDR3 region has the DNA TGTGCCAGCAGCCCACAGGGATTCTATGGCTACACCTTC.

The chain couples TRBV5-5 to TRBJ1-1, with TRBD1 matching over 8 bases. The junction had 6 bases not matched to a gene; V was cut back by 4 bases and J by 4 bases. The germline gives CDR1 SGHKS, CDR2 YYEKEE (reference sequence). There are 14 residues in the CDR3. CDR3 sequence (DNA): TGTGCCAGCAGCCCCGGACAGGGTCTCACTGAAGCTTTCTTT. Translating gives CASSPGQGLTEAFF. The full variable domain, with the rest looked up from reference TRBV5-5 and TRBJ1-1, is DAGVTQSPTHLIKTRGQQVTLRCSPISGHKSVSWYQQVLGQGPQFIFQYYEKEERGRGNFPDRFSARQFPNYSSELNVNALLLGDSALYLCASSPGQGLTEAFFGQGTRLTVV.

The rearrangement links TRBV6-5 to TRBJ1-1; TRBD1 might be the D (6 bases). The germline V gene encodes CDR1 MNHEY and CDR2 SVGAGI. Trimming removed 7 bases at V and 2 bases at J, with 11 bases between. This CDR3 has 13 residues. CDR3: CASILGGNTEAFF. As DNA, the CDR3 is TGTGCCAGCATCCTAGGGGGAAACACTGAAGCTTTCTTT.

The rearrangement links TRBV2 to TRBJ1-5; D gene unclear. The CDR3 totals 16 residues. Per germline, CDR1 SNHLY and CDR2 FYNNEI. V lost 3 bases to trimming and J lost 0 bases, with 12 bases between them. CDR3 DNA: TGTGCCAGCAGTGATACGGGGAAGGATAGCAATCAGCCCCAGCATTTT. Translated, it gives CASSDTGKDSNQPQHF.

The chain employs TRBV27 and TRBJ1-5; D not certain. Per the germline V gene, CDR1 is MNHEY and CDR2 is SMNVEV (reference sequence). This CDR3 has 13 amino acids. V lost 3 bases, J lost 5 bases, and 8 bases lay in between. The chain's CDR3 is CASSLQEHQPQHF. The CDR3 DNA is TGTGCCAGCAGTTTGCAGGAACATCAGCCCCAGCATTTT.

The chain has TRBV3-1 (or the pseudogene TRBV3-2) and TRBJ2-5; no firm D call. Trimming stripped 4 bases from V and 2 bases from J, with 5 bases between. This CDR3 has 12 residues. Germline V gives CDR1 LGHDT, CDR2 YNNKEL (reference sequence). This CDR3 reads CASSLNQETQYF. The CDR3 nucleotides read TGTGCCAGCAGCCTAAATCAAGAGACCCAGTACTTC.

This clone has just one count. This chain links TRBV5-6 with TRBJ1-3; D uncertain. Between the trimmed V and J ends, which lost 0 bases and 4 bases, there was a span of 14 bases. The CDR3 runs 16 residues. The germline CDR1 and CDR2 sequences are SGHDT and YYEEEE. CDR3 residues: CASSLAGFRGGNTIYF. In nucleotides, the CDR3 is TGTGCCAGCAGCTTGGCCGGCTTTCGGGGAGGAAACACCATATATTTT.

The chain carries TRBV13 and TRBJ2-7, with TRBD2 matching over 11 bases. The CDR3 has 16 amino acids. Germline V gives CDR1 PRHDT, CDR2 FYEKMQ (reference sequence). With V trimmed by 6 bases and J by 5 bases, 12 bases remained unmatched. Here the CDR3 reads CASSYRRLAGNDEQYF. CDR3 coding DNA: TGTGCCAGCAGTTATCGACGACTAGCGGGGAACGACGAGCAGTACTTC. The full variable domain, rest sourced from reference TRBV13 and TRBJ2-7, is AAGVIQSPRHLIKEKRETATLKCYPIPRHDTVYWYQQGPGQDPQFLISFYEKMQSDKGSIPDRFSAQQFSDYHSELNMSSLELGDSALYFCASSYRRLAGNDEQYFGPGTRLTVT.

The gene calls are TRBV20-1 and TRBJ2-1; 11 bases are a match to TRBD2. The CDR3 is made up of 14 amino acids. CDR1 DFQATT and CDR2 SNEGSKA come from the germline V gene (reference sequence). V shed 3 bases, J shed 4 bases, and the junction held 2 bases outside the gene matches. The CDR3 region is CSASASGGYNEQFF. The CDR3 region has the DNA TGCAGTGCTAGTGCTAGCGGGGGGTACAATGAGCAGTTCTTC.

This clone occurred once. This chain links TRBV25-1 with TRBJ1-1, with 8 bases aligning to TRBD1. V lost 5 bases, J lost 10 bases, and 12 bases stayed unmatched. Per the germline V gene, CDR1 is MGHDK and CDR2 is SYGVNS. The length of the CDR3 is 14 residues. The CDR3 nucleotides are TGTGCCAGCAGTACCCACGGACAGGGAGGTGTAGCTTTCTTT. Protein: CASSTHGQGGVAFF.

CDR3 nucleotides: TGCGCCAGCAGCTCTATAGCGGGGGGGCGGAATGAGCAGTTCTTC. This encodes CASSSIAGGRNEQFF. J is TRBJ2-1 and V is TRBV5-1; 11 nucleotides match TRBD2. The CDR3 covers 15 residues. The V gene end was trimmed by 3 bases and the J gene end by 7 bases; junction bases not matched to a gene: 6. CDR1 is SGHRS and CDR2 is YFSETQ in the germline V gene.

This clone has just one count. The gene calls are TRBV30 and TRBJ1-2; D is uncertain. Germline values: CDR1 GTSNPN, CDR2 SVGIG (reference sequence). V lost 4 bases and J 7 bases, leaving 10 bases between the germline ends. CDR3 length equals 11 residues. The CDR3: CAWTSRFGYTF. In DNA, the CDR3 is TGTGCCTGGACCTCCAGATTTGGCTACACCTTC. Supplemented by reference TRBV30 and TRBJ1-2, the full variable domain reads SQTIHQWPATLVQPVGSPLSLECTVEGTSNPNLYWYRQAAGRGLQLLFYSVGIGQISSEVPQNLSASRPQDRQFILSSKKLLLSDSGFYLCAWTSRFGYTFGSGTRLTVV.